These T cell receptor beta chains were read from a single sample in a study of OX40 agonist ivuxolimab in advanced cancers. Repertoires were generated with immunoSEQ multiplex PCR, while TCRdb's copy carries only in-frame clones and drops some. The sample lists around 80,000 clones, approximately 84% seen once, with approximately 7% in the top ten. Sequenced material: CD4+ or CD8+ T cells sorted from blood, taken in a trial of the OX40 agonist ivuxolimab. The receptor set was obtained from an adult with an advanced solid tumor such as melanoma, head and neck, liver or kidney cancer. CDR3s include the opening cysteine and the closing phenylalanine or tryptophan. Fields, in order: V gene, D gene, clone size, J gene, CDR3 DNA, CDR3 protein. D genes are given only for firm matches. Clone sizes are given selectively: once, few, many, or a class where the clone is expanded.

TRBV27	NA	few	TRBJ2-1	TGTGCCAGCCGGAGTGTAGCAGGGGCGGTCGGTGAGCAGTTCTTC	CASRSVAGAVGEQFF
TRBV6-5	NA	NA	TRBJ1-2	TGTGCCAGCAGTTACCCTACCGGTGGCTACACCTTC	CASSYPTGGYTF
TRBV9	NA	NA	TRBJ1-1	TGTGCCAGCAGCGTAGCGGTAGTGGGAGAAGCTTTCTTT	CASSVAVVGEAFF
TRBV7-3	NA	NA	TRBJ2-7	TGTGCCAGTGGCACAGGGTTGGGCGAGCAGTACTTC	CASGTGLGEQYF
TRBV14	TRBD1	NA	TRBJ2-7	TGTGCCAGCAGCATCCCGGGACAGGGGGCCTACGAGCAGTACTTC	CASSIPGQGAYEQYF
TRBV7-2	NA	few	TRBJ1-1	TGTGCCAGCAGCTTAGAACCGAACACTGAAGCTTTCTTT	CASSLEPNTEAFF
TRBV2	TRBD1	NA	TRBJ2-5	TGTGCCAGCAGTCGACAGGGCCCACAAGAGACCCAGTACTTC	CASSRQGPQETQYF
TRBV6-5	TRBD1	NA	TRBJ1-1	TGTGCCAGCAGCCCGGGACAGGGGTTGAACACTGAAGCTTTCTTT	CASSPGQGLNTEAFF
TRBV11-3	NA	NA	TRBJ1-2	TGTGCCAGCAGCGACGCCGGGGACTATGGCTACACCTTC	CASSDAGDYGYTF
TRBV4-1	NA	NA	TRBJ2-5	TGCGCCAGCAGCCAAGTGTGGGGGCCAGAGACCCAGTACTTC	CASSQVWGPETQYF
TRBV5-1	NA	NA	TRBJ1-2	TGCGCCAGCAGCTTGGGGATCGGAACAGTCTATGGCTACACCTTC	CASSLGIGTVYGYTF
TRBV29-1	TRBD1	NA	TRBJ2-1	TGCAGCTCCCGGGGACAGGGGTCCTACAATGAGCAGTTCTTC	CSSRGQGSYNEQFF
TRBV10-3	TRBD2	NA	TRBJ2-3	TGTGCCATCAGTGAGTTGGCGGGGGGGACAGATACGCAGTATTTT	CAISELAGGTDTQYF
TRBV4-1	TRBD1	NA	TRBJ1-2	TGCGCCAGCAGCCAAGATCGAGACAGGGGGTCTAACTATGGCTACACCTTC	CASSQDRDRGSNYGYTF
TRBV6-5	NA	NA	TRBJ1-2	TGTGCCAGCAGTTACTACACGGGACTGACCTATGGCTACACCTTC	CASSYYTGLTYGYTF
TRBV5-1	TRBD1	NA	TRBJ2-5	TGCGCCAGCAGCCCAGGGGGCAGTGGGGAGACCCAGTACTTC	CASSPGGSGETQYF
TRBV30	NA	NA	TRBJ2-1	TGTGCCTGGAGCAGTGCCCAGTATGAGCAGTTCTTC	CAWSSAQYEQFF
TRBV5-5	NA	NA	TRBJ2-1	TGTGCCAGCAGCTTGGTGGGGGCTTCCTACAATGAGCAGTTCTTC	CASSLVGASYNEQFF
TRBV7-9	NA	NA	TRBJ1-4	TGTGCCAGCAGCCTAGACGGGTCGCGGGGTGAAAAACTGTTTTTT	CASSLDGSRGEKLFF
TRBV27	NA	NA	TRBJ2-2	TGTGCCAGCAGTGGCGGGACGAACACCGGGGAGCTGTTTTTT	CASSGGTNTGELFF
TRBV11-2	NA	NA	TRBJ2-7	TGTGCCAGCAGCCGGGGGTACGAGCAGTACTTC	CASSRGYEQYF
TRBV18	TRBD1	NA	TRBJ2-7	TGTGCCAGCTCACTGGTCCTAGGGACAGGGGAATCCTACGAGCAGTACTTC	CASSLVLGTGESYEQYF
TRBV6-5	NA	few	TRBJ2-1	TGTGCCAGCAGTTACTCGTTCAGTATGAATGAGCAGTTCTTC	CASSYSFSMNEQFF
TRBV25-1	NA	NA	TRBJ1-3	TGTGCCAGCAGTGAAGTTAACAGGGCTGGAAACACCATATATTTT	CASSEVNRAGNTIYF
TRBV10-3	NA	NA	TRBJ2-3	TGTGCCATCAGTACCGACTCCATTCTAACCCGCGGGCGCACAGATACGCAGTATTTT	CAISTDSILTRGRTDTQYF
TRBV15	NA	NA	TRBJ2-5	TGTGCCACCAGCAGAGAAGACACCCAAGAGACCCAGTACTTC	CATSREDTQETQYF
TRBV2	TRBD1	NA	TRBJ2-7	TGTGCCACCACGGGACAGAACTACGAGCAGTACTTC	CATTGQNYEQYF
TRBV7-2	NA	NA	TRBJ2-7	TGTGCCAGCAGCTTAGTGGACGGCTCCTACGAGCAGTACTTC	CASSLVDGSYEQYF
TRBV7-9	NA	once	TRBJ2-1	TGTGCCAGCATCCTAGAAGACCCCGAGGATGAGCAGTTCTTC	CASILEDPEDEQFF
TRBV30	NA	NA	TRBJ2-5	TGTGCCTGGAGTGGAGGGGGTGGGGATACAAAGACCCAGTACTTC	CAWSGGGGDTKTQYF
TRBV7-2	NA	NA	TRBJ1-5	TGTGCCAGCAGCTTACAGGATAGCAATCAGCCCCAGCATTTT	CASSLQDSNQPQHF
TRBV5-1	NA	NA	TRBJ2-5	TGCGCCAGCAGCTTAGACCAAGAGACCCAGTACTTC	CASSLDQETQYF
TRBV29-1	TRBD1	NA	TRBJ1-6	TGCAGCCAACCTACTCCCCAGGGGGTTGACTCACCCCTCCACTTT	CSQPTPQGVDSPLHF
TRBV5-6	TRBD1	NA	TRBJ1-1	TGTGCCAGCAGCTGGCGACAGGGCAAAGCTTTCTTT	CASSWRQGKAFF
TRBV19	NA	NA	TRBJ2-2	TGTGCCAGTACCCGACCGGCGGTCGGGGAGCTGTTTTTT	CASTRPAVGELFF
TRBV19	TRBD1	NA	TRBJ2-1	TGTGCCAGTAGTATATACGGGACAGCCTCCTACAATGAGCAGTTCTTC	CASSIYGTASYNEQFF
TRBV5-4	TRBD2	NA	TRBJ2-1	TGTGCCAGCAGCCCGGCGGGACTAGCTTACAATGAGCAGTTCTTC	CASSPAGLAYNEQFF
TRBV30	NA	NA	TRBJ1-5	TGTGCCTGGAGTGGAGCACCGGCAGGTAGCAATCAGCCCCAGCATTTT	CAWSGAPAGSNQPQHF
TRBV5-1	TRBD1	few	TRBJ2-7	TGCGCCAGCAGCTTTACAGGGGTGGGAGACGAGCAGTACTTC	CASSFTGVGDEQYF
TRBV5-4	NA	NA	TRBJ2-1	TGTGCCAGCAGTCCCAAGGGGCGAGAGGCGGGCAATGAGCAGTTCTTC	CASSPKGREAGNEQFF
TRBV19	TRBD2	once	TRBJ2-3	TGTGCCAGTAGTATCCGAGGGAGACATCTAGCGGGGGGCAAAGAGGATACGCAGTATTTT	CASSIRGRHLAGGKEDTQYF
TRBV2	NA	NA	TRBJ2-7	TGTGCCAGCAGTGTCGGATACTACGAGCAGTACTTC	CASSVGYYEQYF
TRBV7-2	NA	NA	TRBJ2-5	TGTGCCAGCAGCTTAGGTGCCTTCGAGGAGACCCAGTACTTC	CASSLGAFEETQYF
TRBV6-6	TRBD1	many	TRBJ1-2	TGTGCCAGCAGGATACAGGGGACCTTAAACTATGGCTACACCTTC	CASRIQGTLNYGYTF
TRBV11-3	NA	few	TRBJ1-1	TGTGCCAGCAGCTTAACCGGGGCCGAAGCTTTCTTT	CASSLTGAEAFF
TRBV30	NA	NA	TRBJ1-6	TGTGCCTGGGGTGGCCAGATGGCGGGACCCCTCCACTTT	CAWGGQMAGPLHF
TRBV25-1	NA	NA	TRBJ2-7	TGTGCCAGCAGTTTGACAGGCCTCGAGCAGTACTTC	CASSLTGLEQYF
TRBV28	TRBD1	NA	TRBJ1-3	TGTGCCAGCAGTTCACTTATAGGGACAGGGTGGGGAAACACCATATATTTT	CASSSLIGTGWGNTIYF
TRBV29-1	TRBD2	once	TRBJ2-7	TGCAGCGTTCGGGGGAGCGGGAGCTCCTACGAGCAGTACTTC	CSVRGSGSSYEQYF
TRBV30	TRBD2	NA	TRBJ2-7	TGTGCCTGGAGCACCCTGGGGAGGGTTTACGAGCAGTACTTC	CAWSTLGRVYEQYF
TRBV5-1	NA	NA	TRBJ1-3	TGCGCCAGCAGCTTGTCCTCGGGCGGCCGAACTGGAAACACCATATATTTT	CASSLSSGGRTGNTIYF
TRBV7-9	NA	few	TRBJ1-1	TGTGCCAGCAGCTTAGTAGTCACTGAAGCTTTCTTT	CASSLVVTEAFF
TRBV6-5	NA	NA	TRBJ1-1	TGTGCCAGCAGTTACTCGCAAGGTCGCACTGAAGCTTTCTTT	CASSYSQGRTEAFF
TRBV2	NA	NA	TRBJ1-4	TGTGCCAGCAGTGAAAGGGGCAGGGAATCCGGAAAACTGTTTTTT	CASSERGRESGKLFF